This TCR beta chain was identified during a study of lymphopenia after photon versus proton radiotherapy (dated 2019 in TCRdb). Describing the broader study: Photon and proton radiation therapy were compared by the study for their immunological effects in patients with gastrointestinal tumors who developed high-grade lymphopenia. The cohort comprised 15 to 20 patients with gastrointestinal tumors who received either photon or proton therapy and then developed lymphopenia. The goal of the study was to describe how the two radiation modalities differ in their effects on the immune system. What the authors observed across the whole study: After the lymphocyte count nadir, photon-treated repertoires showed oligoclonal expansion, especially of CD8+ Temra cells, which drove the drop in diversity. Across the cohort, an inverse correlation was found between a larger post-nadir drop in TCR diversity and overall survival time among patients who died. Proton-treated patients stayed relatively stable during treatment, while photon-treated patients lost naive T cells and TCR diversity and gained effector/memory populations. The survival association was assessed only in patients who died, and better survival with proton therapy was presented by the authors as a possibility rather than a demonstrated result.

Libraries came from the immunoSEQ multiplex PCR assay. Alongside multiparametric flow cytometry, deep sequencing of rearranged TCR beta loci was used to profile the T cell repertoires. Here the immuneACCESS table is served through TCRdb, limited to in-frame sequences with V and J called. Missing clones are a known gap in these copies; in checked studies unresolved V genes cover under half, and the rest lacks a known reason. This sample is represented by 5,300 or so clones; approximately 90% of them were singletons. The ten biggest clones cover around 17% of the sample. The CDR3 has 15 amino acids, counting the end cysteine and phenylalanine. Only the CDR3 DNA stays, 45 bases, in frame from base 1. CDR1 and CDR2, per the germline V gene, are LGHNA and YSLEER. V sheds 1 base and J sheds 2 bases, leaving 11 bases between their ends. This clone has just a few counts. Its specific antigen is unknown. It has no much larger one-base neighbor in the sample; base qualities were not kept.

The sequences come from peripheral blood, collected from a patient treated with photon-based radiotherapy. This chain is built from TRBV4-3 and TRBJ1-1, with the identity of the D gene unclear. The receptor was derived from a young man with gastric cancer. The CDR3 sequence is CASSQVRRLNTEAFF. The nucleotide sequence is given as TGCGCCAGCAGCCAAGTTCGCAGGCTCAACACTGAAGCTTTCTTT.